These 18 T cell receptor beta chains were all obtained from the same sample, sequenced in a study of blood T cell repertoires in COVID-19. TCRdb's table, derived via immunoSEQ multiplex PCR, lists solely in-frame clones and lacks some. The sample comprises under 300,000 clones, approximately 88% of which are singletons, and 1.7% rests with the top ten. The sequenced sample was PBMCs or T cells enriched from blood (not recorded which). These receptors all come from a woman aged 40-49 years who had recovered from COVID-19.

This clone was counted only a few times. The chain combines TRBV30 with TRBJ2-1, with 10 bases matching TRBD2. The trim removed 3 bases at V and 7 bases at J, leaving 12 bases unmatched. Germline CDR1 is GTSNPN and CDR2 is SVGIG (reference sequence). CDR3 length equals 16 residues. CDR3 loop: CAWSSRAGTSDNEQFF. CDR3 DNA sequence: TGTGCCTGGAGCTCCCGCGCCGGGACTAGCGATAATGAGCAGTTCTTC.

This sequence joins TRBV4-2 and TRBJ1-1; D perhaps matches TRBD1 (6 bases). Trimming took 8 bases from V and 5 from J, leaving 21 bases between them. Germline CDR1 is LGHNA and CDR2 is YNFKEQ. The length of the CDR3 is 15 residues. In nucleotides, the CDR3 is TGTGCCAGCGGTAGCGGGGGCGTGGAAAGAACTGAAGCTTTCTTT. Amino acids: CASGSGGVERTEAFF.

The chain uses TRBV2 and TRBJ1-2; 7 nucleotides agree with TRBD1. CDR3 length equals 16 residues. CDR1 is SNHLY, CDR2 FYNNEI, per germline. With 2 bases clipped from V and 4 bases from J, the junction kept 10 bases outside the gene matches. The CDR3 DNA is TGTGCCAGCAGTGAACCAGGGGGTGTGGGGCGCTATGGCTACACCTTC. As protein: CASSEPGGVGRYGYTF.

The V and J genes are TRBV5-4 and TRBJ2-7, with D tentatively TRBD2 (5 bases). The CDR3 runs to 15 residues. Per germline, CDR1 SGHNT and CDR2 YYREEE (reference sequence). Trimming took off 5 bases at V and 3 bases at J, with 18 bases between the two ends. Written as DNA, the CDR3 is TGTGCCAGCAGTATTGGACGGGAAGGGAGCTACGAGCAGTACTTC. Its translation: CASSIGREGSYEQYF.

The chain links TRBV4-2 to TRBJ1-4, with TRBD1 identical over 8 bases. The CDR3 covers 16 residues. The V gene end was trimmed by 4 bases and the J gene end by 5 bases; junction bases not matched to a gene: 9. CDR1 and CDR2 from the germline V gene are LGHNA and YNFKEQ. CDR3 region: CASSPNVRTGNEKLFF. The CDR3 region has the DNA TGTGCCAGCAGCCCAAACGTCCGGACAGGGAATGAAAAACTGTTTTTT.

This sequence joins TRBV30 and TRBJ1-1; D remains unclear. CDR1 is GTSNPN and CDR2 is SVGIG in the germline V gene (reference sequence). This CDR3 contains 15 residues. Trimming cost V 5 bases and J 5 bases, with 21 bases left between them. The CDR3 region is CAWGRSGIGRTEAFF. CDR3 in DNA: TGTGCCTGGGGGCGGAGCGGGATTGGGAGGACTGAAGCTTTCTTT.

J is TRBJ2-7 and V is TRBV27; D unclear. CDR3 length: 14 amino acids. V was trimmed by 2 bases and J by 1 base, leaving 9 bases between them. Germline CDR1 is MNHEY and CDR2 is SMNVEV (reference sequence). The CDR3 region has the DNA TGTGCCAGCAGTTTAGCTAACCCGTCCTACGAGCAGTACTTC. Its protein product is CASSLANPSYEQYF.

The chain is built from TRBV19 and TRBJ2-7, with TRBD2 identical over 14 bases. V shed 6 bases, J shed 4 bases, and the junction held 2 bases outside the gene matches. Germline V CDR1 and CDR2: LNHDA, SQIVND (reference sequence). The CDR3 length is 14 residues. CDR3 region: CASRGTSGSYEQYF. The CDR3 DNA is TGTGCCAGTAGGGGGACTAGCGGGAGTTACGAGCAGTACTTC. The complete variable domain, with remaining parts taken from reference TRBV19 and TRBJ2-7, reads DGGITQSPKYLFRKEGQNVTLSCEQNLNHDAMYWYRQDPGQGLRLIYYSQIVNDFQKGDIAEGYSVSREKKESFPLTVTSAQKNPTAFYLCASRGTSGSYEQYFGPGTRLTVT.

The chain joins TRBV19 to TRBJ1-6; TRBD1 matches at 8 bases. Germline values: CDR1 LNHDA, CDR2 SQIVND (reference sequence). V shed 5 bases, J shed 7 bases, and the junction held 7 bases outside the gene matches. The length of the CDR3 is 15 residues. This chain's CDR3 is CASSAARGRNSPLHF. CDR3 DNA: TGTGCCAGTAGTGCGGCCAGGGGGCGAAATTCACCCCTCCACTTT.

J is TRBJ2-1 and V is TRBV7-9; D uncertain. Trimming shortened V by 4 bases and J by 3 bases, and 10 bases separated the two germline ends. This CDR3 comprises 14 residues. CDR1 SEHNR and CDR2 FQNEAQ come from the germline V gene (reference sequence). CDR3 coding DNA: TGTGCCAGCAGCTCCGGTGGAGACTACAATGAGCAGTTCTTC. This sequence encodes CASSSGGDYNEQFF.

Here the CDR3 DNA reads TGTGCCAGCAGCTTGCTCTCGCCTCCGAGGCAAAATTCACCCCTCCACTTT. It codes for CASSLLSPPRQNSPLHF. The chain joins TRBV5-6 to TRBJ1-6; D unclear. Trimming shortened V by 1 base and J by 7 bases, and 18 bases separated the two germline ends. This CDR3 has 17 amino acids. CDR1 and CDR2 from the germline V gene are SGHDT and YYEEEE.

V is TRBV27 and J is TRBJ1-1; 9 bases fit TRBD1. The CDR3 length is 15 residues. V was pared by 4 bases and J by 3 bases, with 6 bases of the junction left unmatched. Looked up from germline, CDR1 is MNHEY and CDR2 is SMNVEV (reference sequence). CDR3 nucleotide sequence: TGTGCCAGCAGTTCACCGGGACAGGGAGACACTGAAGCTTTCTTT. This encodes CASSSPGQGDTEAFF.

The V and J genes are TRBV30 and TRBJ1-2; perhaps TRBD1 as D (6 bases). V gave up 3 bases and J gave up 0 bases, with 14 bases separating them. The CDR3 is 15 residues long. CDR1 is GTSNPN and CDR2 is SVGIG in the germline V gene (reference sequence). CDR3 DNA: TGTGCCTGGAGAGTACTCCCAGGGGCTAACTATGGCTACACCTTC. Protein: CAWRVLPGANYGYTF.

The chain is built from TRBV6-5 and TRBJ2-3; tentatively, D is TRBD2 (6 bases). The germline gives CDR1 MNHEY, CDR2 SVGAGI. The CDR3 sequence is 11 residues long. The V end lost 8 bases, the J end lost 6 bases, and 9 bases lay between the germline ends. The CDR3 loop is CASRRGDTQYF. The CDR3 coding sequence is TGTGCCAGCCGACGGGGGGATACGCAGTATTTT.

The chain couples TRBV15 to TRBJ1-2, with D unresolved. The CDR3 extends over 15 amino acids. Germline-derived CDR1 and CDR2 are LNHNV and YYDKDF (reference sequence). V shed 3 bases and J shed 1 base, with 12 bases lying between them. The CDR3 spells CATSSFRTINYGYTF. The CDR3, as DNA: TGTGCCACCAGCAGTTTCAGAACAATTAACTATGGCTACACCTTC.

The V gene is TRBV7-2, the J gene TRBJ1-3; no reliable D call. The germline V gene has CDR1 SGHTA and CDR2 FQGNSA. The CDR3 totals 16 residues. The V end was cut by 3 bases, the J end by 0 bases, with 12 bases between. Here the CDR3 DNA reads TGTGCCAGCAGCTTGGGTCCCGGAGGCTCTGGAAACACCATATATTTT. Protein product: CASSLGPGGSGNTIYF.

A few counts support this clone. The CDR3: CASSKEIIGRGNQPQHF. CDR3 nucleotide sequence: TGTGCCAGCAGCAAAGAGATAATCGGGAGAGGCAATCAGCCCCAGCATTTT. The chain joins TRBV21-1 to TRBJ1-5. TRBV21-1 is described as a pseudogene. CDR3 size: 17 residues.

The CDR3, as DNA: TGCGCCAGCAGTTTTCCGGGACAGTACTATGGCTACACCTTC. Amino acids: CASSFPGQYYGYTF. This sequence joins TRBV4-1 and TRBJ1-2; 7 nucleotides agree with TRBD1. After removal of 6 bases from V and 3 bases from J, the junction contained 7 bases not matched to a gene. Germline CDR1 MGHRA, CDR2 YSYEKL. CDR3 length: 14 amino acids.